This TCR beta chain was captured in a study of T cell responses to AZD1222 COVID-19 vaccine. General study points: Spike-specific TCR depth and breadth grew after two AZD1222 doses. Along spike, vaccine-associated CD4 TCRs were found throughout, with dominance at 160-218 and 743-854. AZD1222 recipients seropositive at baseline numbered only six. Unmutated variant regions are reportedly targeted by nearly half of spike-specific TCRs.

A word on this clone: The antigen is not known.

TCRdb's copy holds only in-frame clones and misses some; the assay was immunoSEQ multiplex PCR. The sample contains some 100,000 clones, about nine tenths of which appear only once. Per germline, CDR1 SNHLY and CDR2 FYNNEI. CDR3 length equals 15 residues. V lost 7 bases and J 5 bases, leaving 15 bases between the germline ends. The source material was peripheral blood, sampled on day 0 of AZD1222 vaccination. The sequence was obtained from an adult in good health. This rearrangement joins TRBV2 to TRBJ1-6; D is possibly TRBD1 (5 bases). This CDR3 is CASNKGTLHNSPLHF. CDR3 DNA: TGTGCCAGCAATAAAGGGACCCTACATAATTCACCCCTCCACTTT.